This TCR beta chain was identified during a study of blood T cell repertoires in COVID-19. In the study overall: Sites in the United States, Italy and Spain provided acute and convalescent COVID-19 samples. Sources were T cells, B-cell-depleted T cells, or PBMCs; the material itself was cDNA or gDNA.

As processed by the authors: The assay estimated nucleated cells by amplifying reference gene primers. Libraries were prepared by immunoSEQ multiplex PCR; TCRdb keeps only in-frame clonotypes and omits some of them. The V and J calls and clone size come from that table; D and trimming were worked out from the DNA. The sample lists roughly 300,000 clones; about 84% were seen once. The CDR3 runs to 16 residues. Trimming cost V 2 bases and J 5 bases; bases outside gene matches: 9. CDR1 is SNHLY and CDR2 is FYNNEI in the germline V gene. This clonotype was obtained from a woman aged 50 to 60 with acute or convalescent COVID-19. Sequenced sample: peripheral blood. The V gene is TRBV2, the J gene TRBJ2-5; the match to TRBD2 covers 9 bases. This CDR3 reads CASSELSSGSSETQYF. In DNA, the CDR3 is TGTGCCAGCAGTGAATTGAGTAGCGGGAGTTCGGAGACCCAGTACTTC.